This paragraph covers one TCR beta chain sequence. What it binds is not known. Germline lookup yields CDR1 PRHDT and CDR2 FYEKMQ (reference sequence). V was clipped by 0 bases and J by 4 bases; unmatched bases: 5. This CDR3 is 15 amino acids long. The data belong to a study of cytomegalovirus exposure and HLA in healthy donors. Study-level findings and limits: It was found in a later analysis that first-cohort TCR clusters tended to co-occur in the 95 to 150 validation repertoires.

Profiling relied on immunoSEQ multiplex PCR, and the TCRdb table lists in-frame clones only, not all of them. Altogether under 200,000 clones are present, 75% to 90% being singletons, with the ten largest covering approximately 2%. Input material: PBMCs. The chain employs TRBV13 and TRBJ1-2, with TRBD1 identical over 7 bases. The receptor was isolated from a woman aged 18-29 years in good health and CMV-seronegative. The CDR3 spells CASSLGPQGIYGYTF. CDR3 in DNA: TGTGCCAGCAGCTTAGGACCACAGGGGATCTATGGCTACACCTTC.